The entry below describes one TCR beta chain. What it binds is not known. This CDR3 has 16 amino acids. V was trimmed by 0 bases and J by 2 bases, leaving 13 bases between them. From germline, CDR1 is LGHNA and CDR2 YNFKEQ. This sample stems from a study of cytomegalovirus exposure and HLA in healthy donors. Overall study results and limits: V- and J-gene trimming of TCR beta was linked (in a later analysis) to a missense DCLRE1C variant.

The PCR contained 60 Vbeta and 13 Jbeta primers. Data came from immunoSEQ multiplex PCR; TCRdb stores just in-frame clones and leaves some out. The table has more than 200,000 clones, almost 80% seen once. The receptor comes from a young man in good health and CMV-seronegative. The specimen sequenced was PBMCs. The rearrangement links TRBV4-2 to TRBJ1-2; no definite D call. The CDR3 DNA reads as TGTGCCAGCAGCCAAGATGACCCCGGGAGGAACTATGGCTACACCTTC. Its translation is CASSQDDPGRNYGYTF.